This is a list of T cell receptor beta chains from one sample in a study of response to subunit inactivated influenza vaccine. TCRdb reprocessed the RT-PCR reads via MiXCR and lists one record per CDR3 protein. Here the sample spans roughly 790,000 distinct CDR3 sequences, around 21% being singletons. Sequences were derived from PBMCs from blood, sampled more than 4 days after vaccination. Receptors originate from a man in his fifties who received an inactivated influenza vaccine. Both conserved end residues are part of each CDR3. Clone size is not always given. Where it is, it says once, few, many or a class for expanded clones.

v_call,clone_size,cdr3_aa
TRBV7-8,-,CASSLATSGFLGLKETQYF
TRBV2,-,CASSETGIEATNEKLFF
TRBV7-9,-,CASSAYNRDYGYTF
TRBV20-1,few,CSARGPRRAGSSYNEQFF
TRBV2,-,CASSIRHQSYNEQFF
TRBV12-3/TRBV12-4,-,CASSLAGPGELFF
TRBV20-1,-,CSERRGTVDEQFF
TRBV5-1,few,CASSLAGTGQNNEQFF
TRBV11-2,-,CASSTGRASDRRYF
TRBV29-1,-,CSVYWVNYGYTF
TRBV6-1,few,CASSRLGASEKLFF
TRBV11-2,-,CASSLYQGARELFF
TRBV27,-,CASRVGGNSPLHF
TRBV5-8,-,CASSLAGRLGNEQFF
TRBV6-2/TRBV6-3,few,CASSPGTLLPSTDTQYF
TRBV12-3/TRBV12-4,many,CASKRGVYNEQFF
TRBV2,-,CASSGDSRVDTQYF
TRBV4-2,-,CASSGFRGAVIYF
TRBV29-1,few,CSVRLAGTLVPQYF
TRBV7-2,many,CASSLEASLSSYEQYF
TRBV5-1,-,CASSLNAVSYEQYF
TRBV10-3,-,CAISDRTSGRVDTQYF
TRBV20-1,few,CSASLWGEAFF
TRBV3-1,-,CASSQDGRTIPDTQYF
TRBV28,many,CASSLLGGGNFPPDTQYF
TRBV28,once,CASSLDRAYGNTEAFF
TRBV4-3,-,CASSQARPGQGTDTQYF
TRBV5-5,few,CASTKLTASGHEQYF
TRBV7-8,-,CASSFWAANYGYTF